This T cell receptor beta chain was captured by sequencing in a study of cytomegalovirus exposure and HLA in healthy donors. Overall study results and limits: Segments of the TCR beta V type were, in most cases, productive about 87% or about 30% of the time in an earlier analysis. Across donors, presence/absence analyses took sequencing depth to be roughly uniform. Among TCR beta chains, those listed as cytomegalovirus-associated numbered some 170. Rarity held for most TCR sequences, but there were some public TCRs that occurred in many donors.

A remark on this clone: Its target is unknown.

CDR3 length: 16 residues. Germline CDR1 SGHTA, CDR2 FQGTGA. With V trimmed by 5 bases and J by 9 bases, 10 bases remained unmatched. The PCR had 60 Vbeta and 13 Jbeta primers. Sequenced by immunoSEQ multiplex PCR; TCRdb stores in-frame clones only, minus some. This table has 250,000 to 350,000 clones, roughly 90% appearing once. The J gene is TRBJ2-1, the V gene TRBV7-3, with 13 nucleotides matching TRBD2. The sequenced sample was PBMCs. The TCR comes from a man in his forties in good health and CMV-seropositive. The CDR3 reads CASSVGLAGVWTEQFF. CDR3 DNA: TGTGCCAGCAGCGTCGGACTAGCGGGAGTATGGACTGAGCAGTTCTTC.